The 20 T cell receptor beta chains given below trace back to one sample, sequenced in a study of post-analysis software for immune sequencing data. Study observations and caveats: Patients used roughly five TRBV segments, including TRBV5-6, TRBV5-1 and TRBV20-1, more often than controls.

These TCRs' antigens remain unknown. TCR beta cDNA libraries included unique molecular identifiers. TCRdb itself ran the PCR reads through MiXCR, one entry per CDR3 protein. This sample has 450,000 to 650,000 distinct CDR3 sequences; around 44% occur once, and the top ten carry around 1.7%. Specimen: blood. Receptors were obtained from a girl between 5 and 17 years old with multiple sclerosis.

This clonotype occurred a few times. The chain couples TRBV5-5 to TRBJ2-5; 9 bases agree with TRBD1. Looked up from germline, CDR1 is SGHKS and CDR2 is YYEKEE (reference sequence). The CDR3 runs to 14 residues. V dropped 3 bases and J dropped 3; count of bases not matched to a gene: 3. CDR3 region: CASSWGQGEETQYF. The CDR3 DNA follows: TGTGCCAGCAGCTGGGGACAGGGAGAAGAGACCCAGTACTTC. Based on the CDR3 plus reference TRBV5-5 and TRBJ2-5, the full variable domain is DAGVTQSPTHLIKTRGQQVTLRCSPISGHKSVSWYQQVLGQGPQFIFQYYEKEERGRGNFPDRFSARQFPNYSSELNVNALLLGDSALYLCASSWGQGEETQYFGPGTRLLVL.

This CDR3 reads CSVEDRLVIRTDTQYF. CDR3 in DNA: TGCAGCGTTGAAGATCGACTTGTTATCCGAACAGATACGCAGTATTTT. The J gene is TRBJ2-3, the V gene TRBV29-1; D not resolved. Germline V gene data show CDR1 as SQVTM and CDR2 as ANQGSEA. The CDR3 length is 16 residues. Trimming cost V 0 bases and J 3 bases, with 16 bases left between them.

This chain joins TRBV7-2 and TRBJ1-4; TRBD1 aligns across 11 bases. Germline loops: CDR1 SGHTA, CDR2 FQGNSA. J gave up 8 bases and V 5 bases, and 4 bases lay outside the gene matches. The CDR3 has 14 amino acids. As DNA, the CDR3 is TGTGCCAGCAGCCCGGACAGGGGGCAGGAAAAACTGTTTTTT. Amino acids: CASSPDRGQEKLFF.

CDR3 DNA: TGTGCCAGCAGTTTAGGGTTTTACGAGCAGTACTTC. Its protein is CASSLGFYEQYF. The chain is built from TRBV12-3 or TRBV12-4 and TRBJ2-7; D is unresolved. This CDR3 has 12 amino acids. V was cut by 1 base and J by 4 bases, with 5 bases left in between.

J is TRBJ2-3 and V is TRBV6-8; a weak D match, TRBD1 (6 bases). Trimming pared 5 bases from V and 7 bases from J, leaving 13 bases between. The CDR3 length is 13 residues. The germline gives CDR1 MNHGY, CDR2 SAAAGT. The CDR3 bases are TGTGCCAGCAGTCCAAGGACAGCCAATACGCAGTATTTT. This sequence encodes CASSPRTANTQYF.

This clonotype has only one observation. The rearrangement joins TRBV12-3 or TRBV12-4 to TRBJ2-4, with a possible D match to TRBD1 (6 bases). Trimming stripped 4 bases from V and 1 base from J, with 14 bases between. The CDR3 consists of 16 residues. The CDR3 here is CASSSWDQGAKNIQYF. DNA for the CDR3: TGTGCCAGCAGTTCCTGGGACCAGGGGGCCAAAAACATTCAGTACTTC.

The CDR3 coding sequence is TGTGCCACCAGTGATTCTCGGCAGGGTGGCGAGCAGTACTTC. Its protein product is CATSDSRQGGEQYF. The V gene is TRBV24-1, the J gene TRBJ2-7; tentative D call: TRBD1 (5 bases). CDR3 length equals 14 residues. V gave up 2 bases and J gave up 6 bases, with 13 bases separating them. From germline, CDR1 is KGHDR and CDR2 SFDVKD.

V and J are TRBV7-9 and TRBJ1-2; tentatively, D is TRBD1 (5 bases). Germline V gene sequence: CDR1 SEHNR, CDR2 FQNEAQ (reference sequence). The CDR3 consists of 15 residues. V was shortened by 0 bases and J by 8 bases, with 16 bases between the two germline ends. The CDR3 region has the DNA TGTGCCAGCAGCTTAGCCAACATTCTAAGGGGCGGCTACACCTTC. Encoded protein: CASSLANILRGGYTF.

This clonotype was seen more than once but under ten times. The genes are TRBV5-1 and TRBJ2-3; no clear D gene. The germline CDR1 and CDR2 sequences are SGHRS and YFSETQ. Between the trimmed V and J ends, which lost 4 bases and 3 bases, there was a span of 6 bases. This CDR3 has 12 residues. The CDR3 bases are TGCGCCAGCAGCGCCCAAACAGATACGCAGTATTTT. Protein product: CASSAQTDTQYF. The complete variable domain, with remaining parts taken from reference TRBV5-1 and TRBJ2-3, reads KAGVTQTPRYLIKTRGQQVTLSCSPISGHRSVSWYQQTPGQGLQFLFEYFSETQRNKGNFPGRFSGRQFSNSRSEMNVSTLELGDSALYLCASSAQTDTQYFGPGTRLTVL.

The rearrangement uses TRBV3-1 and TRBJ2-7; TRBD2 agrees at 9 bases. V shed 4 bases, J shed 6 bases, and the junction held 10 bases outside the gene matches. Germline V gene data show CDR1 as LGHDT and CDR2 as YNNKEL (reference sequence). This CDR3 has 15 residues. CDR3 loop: CASSPRGGILLEQYF. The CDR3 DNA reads TGTGCCAGCAGCCCGCGGGGGGGGATCCTCCTCGAGCAGTACTTC.

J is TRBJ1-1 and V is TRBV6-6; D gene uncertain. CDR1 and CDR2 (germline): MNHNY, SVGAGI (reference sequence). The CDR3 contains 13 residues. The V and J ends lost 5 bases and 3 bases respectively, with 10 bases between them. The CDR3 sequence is CASSTKGDTEAFF. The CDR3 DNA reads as TGTGCCAGCAGTACCAAGGGCGACACTGAAGCTTTCTTT.

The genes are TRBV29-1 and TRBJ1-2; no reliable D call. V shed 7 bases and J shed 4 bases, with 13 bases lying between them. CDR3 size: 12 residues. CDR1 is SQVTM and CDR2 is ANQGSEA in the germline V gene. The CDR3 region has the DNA TGCAGCGGACGCCACGGAAGCTATGGCTACACCTTC. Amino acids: CSGRHGSYGYTF.

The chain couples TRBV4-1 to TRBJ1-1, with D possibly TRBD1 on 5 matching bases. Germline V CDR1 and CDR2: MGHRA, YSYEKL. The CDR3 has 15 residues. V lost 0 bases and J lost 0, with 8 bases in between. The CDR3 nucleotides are TGCGCCAGCAGCCAAGAGACAGCCTTGAACACTGAAGCTTTCTTT. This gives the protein CASSQETALNTEAFF.

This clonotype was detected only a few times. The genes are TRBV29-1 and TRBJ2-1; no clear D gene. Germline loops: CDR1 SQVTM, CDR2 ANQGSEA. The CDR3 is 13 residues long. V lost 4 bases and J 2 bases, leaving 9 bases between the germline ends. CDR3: CSVGIETYNEQFF. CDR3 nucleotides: TGCAGCGTTGGAATAGAAACCTACAATGAGCAGTTCTTC.

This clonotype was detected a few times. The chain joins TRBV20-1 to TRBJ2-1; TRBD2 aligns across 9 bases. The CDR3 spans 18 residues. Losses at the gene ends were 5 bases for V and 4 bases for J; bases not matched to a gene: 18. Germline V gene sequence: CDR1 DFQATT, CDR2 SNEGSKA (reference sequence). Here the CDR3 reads CSALPLNSGLARYNEQFF. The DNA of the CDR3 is TGCAGTGCTCTCCCCCTAAACTCAGGACTAGCGCGGTACAATGAGCAGTTCTTC.

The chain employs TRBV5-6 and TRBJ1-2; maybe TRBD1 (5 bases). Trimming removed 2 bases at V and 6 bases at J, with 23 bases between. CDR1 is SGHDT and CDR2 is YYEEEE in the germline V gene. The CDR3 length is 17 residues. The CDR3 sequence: CASSLRRLGRGLHGYTF. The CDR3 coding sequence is TGTGCCAGCAGCTTACGGAGATTGGGGAGGGGATTGCATGGCTACACCTTC. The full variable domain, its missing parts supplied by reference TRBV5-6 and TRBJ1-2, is DAGVTQSPTHLIKTRGQQVTLRCSPKSGHDTVSWYQQALGQGPQFIFQYYEEEERQRGNFPDRFSGHQFPNYSSELNVNALLLGDSALYLCASSLRRLGRGLHGYTFGSGTRLTVV.

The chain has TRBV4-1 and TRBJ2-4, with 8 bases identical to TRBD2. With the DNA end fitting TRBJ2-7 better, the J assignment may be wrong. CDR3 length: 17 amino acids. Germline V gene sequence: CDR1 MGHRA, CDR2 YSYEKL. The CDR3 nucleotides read TGCGCCAGCAGCCTCGGTTTCCTGGGCGGGGGGAGATACGAGCAGTACTTC. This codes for CASSLGFLGGGRYEQYF.

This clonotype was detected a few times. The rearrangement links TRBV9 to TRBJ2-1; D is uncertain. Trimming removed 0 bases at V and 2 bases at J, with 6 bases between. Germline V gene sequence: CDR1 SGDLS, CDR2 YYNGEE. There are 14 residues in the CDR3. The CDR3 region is CASSVETPYNEQFF. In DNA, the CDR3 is TGTGCCAGCAGCGTAGAGACTCCCTACAATGAGCAGTTCTTC.

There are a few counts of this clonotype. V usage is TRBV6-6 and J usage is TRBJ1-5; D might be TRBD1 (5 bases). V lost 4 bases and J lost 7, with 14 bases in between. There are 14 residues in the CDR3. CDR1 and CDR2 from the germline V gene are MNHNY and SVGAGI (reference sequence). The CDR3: CASSLEGIRQPQHF. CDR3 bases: TGTGCCAGCAGTTTAGAGGGGATCCGCCAGCCCCAGCATTTT.

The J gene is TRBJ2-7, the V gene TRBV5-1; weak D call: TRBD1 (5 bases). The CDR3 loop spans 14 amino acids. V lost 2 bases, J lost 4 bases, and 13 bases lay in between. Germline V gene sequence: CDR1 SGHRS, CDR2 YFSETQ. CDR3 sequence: CASSFQGGEYEQYF. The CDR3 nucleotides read TGCGCCAGCAGCTTTCAGGGTGGAGAGTACGAGCAGTACTTC.